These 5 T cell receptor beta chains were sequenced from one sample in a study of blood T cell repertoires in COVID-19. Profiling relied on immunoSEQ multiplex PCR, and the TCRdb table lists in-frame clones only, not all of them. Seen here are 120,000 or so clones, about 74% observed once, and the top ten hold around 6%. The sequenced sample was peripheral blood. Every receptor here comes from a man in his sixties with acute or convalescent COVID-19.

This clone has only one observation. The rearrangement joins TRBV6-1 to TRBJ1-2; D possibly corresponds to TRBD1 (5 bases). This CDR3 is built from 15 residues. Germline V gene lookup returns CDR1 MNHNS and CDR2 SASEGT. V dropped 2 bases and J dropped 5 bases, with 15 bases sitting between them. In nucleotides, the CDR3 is TGTGCCAGCAGTGAAATAACAGGCGAAGATTATGGCTACACCTTC. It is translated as CASSEITGEDYGYTF.

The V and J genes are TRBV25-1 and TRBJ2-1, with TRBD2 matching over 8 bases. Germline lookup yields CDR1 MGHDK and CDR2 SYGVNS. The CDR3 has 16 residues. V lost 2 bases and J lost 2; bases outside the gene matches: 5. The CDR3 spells CASSERSGRTYNEQFF. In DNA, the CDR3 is TGTGCCAGCAGTGAAAGGAGCGGGAGAACCTACAATGAGCAGTTCTTC.

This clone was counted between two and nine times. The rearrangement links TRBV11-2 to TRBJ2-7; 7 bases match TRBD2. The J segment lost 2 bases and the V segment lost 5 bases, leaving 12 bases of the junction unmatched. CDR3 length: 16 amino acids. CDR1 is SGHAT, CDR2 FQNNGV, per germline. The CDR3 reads CASSTLTSLGPYEQYF. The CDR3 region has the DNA TGTGCCAGCAGCACTCTGACTAGCTTGGGTCCCTACGAGCAGTACTTC.

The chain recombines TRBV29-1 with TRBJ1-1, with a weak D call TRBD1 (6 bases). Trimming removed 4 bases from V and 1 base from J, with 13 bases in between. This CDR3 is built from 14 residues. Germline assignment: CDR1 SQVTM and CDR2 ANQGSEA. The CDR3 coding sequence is TGCAGCGTTGTCGAGGACAGCAGGAACACTGAAGCTTTCTTT. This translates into CSVVEDSRNTEAFF.

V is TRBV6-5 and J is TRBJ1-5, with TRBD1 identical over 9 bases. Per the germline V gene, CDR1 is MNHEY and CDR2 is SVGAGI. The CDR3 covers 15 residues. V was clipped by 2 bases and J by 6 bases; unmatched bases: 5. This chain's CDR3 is CASSYNRGPGQPQHF. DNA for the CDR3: TGTGCCAGCAGTTACAACAGGGGGCCCGGTCAGCCCCAGCATTTT.